This T cell receptor beta chain was profiled in a study of CXCR3-negative and CXCR3-positive naive CD8 T cells. All TRB cDNA libraries came from 5' RACE performed with UMI labels. One entry per CDR3 protein, without DNA, is what TCRdb gives after re-calling the 5' RACE reads. Its table lists approximately 100,000 distinct CDR3 sequences. Findings and limits, study-wide: TRB CDR3s of CXCR3-positive naive cells were more hydrophobic than those of CXCR3-negative naive cells. Surface CD5 was comparable between naive subsets; TCR strength was inferred from TRB CDR3 properties. Post-cryopreservation CXCR3 expression was partly diminished, and the bulk of assays employed fresh PBMCs.

The CDR3 totals 16 residues. CDR1 and CDR2 from the germline V gene are MDHEN and SYDVKM. For this clonotype: Its antigen is currently unknown.

The sequencing sample was made of naive CXCR3+ CD8+ T cells from blood. Subset indicated: CD45RO-CCR7+CD27+CD95- naive CD8+ T cells expressing CXCR3 (TNR3+). The rearrangement uses TRBV28 and TRBJ2-2; as DNA is missing, the TRBD1 call by TCRdb cannot be tested. The sequence was collected from a human donor in good health. Some clones in this sample may be carry-over from other donors' samples. CDR3 sequence reads: CASSLPQGARGGELFF.